This TCR beta chain is from a study of shared clonotypes between healthy human individuals (dated by TCRdb to 2018 to 2021). The study in broad terms: A couple of women and a few men aged 18 to 49 years were included in the cohort. The study deeply sequenced blood TCR repertoires of several healthy adults to estimate repertoire size and the extent of clonotype sharing between individuals. Libraries were prepared and TCR repertoires were sequenced by different laboratories using diverse techniques, in order to increase sequencing depth and limit assay-specific biases. Leukapheresis yielded between about 0.85 and 10 billion PBMCs per donor. What the authors observed across the whole study: Pairwise subsampling led to the expectation that sequencing depth would affect the degree of clonotype sharing among donors. Sampling was restricted to blood, and TCR repertoires in tissue are likely to differ from TCR repertoires in blood. Because the study included only a small number of donors, the genetic and exposure-history diversity represented was limited.

Only a few counts were recorded for this clone. The antigen it binds to is not known. Within one base of it there is no much larger clone, and no base qualities were kept. V is cut back by 5 bases and J by 3 bases, with 3 bases in the junction unmatched. The CDR3 runs 15 amino acids, cysteine and phenylalanine included. Only the CDR3 region is kept as DNA, spanning 45 bases read in frame from base 1. Looking up the germline V gene yields CDR1 SGHRS and CDR2 YFSETQ. Healthy HIV-negative adults with no recently reported acute infections or vaccinations were included as donors. All donors were Caucasian adults living in Nashville, Tennessee, USA. For unsorted samples, some 90 million PBMCs were counted and genomic DNA was extracted with the QIAamp DNA Blood Mini kit. After blood collection by leukapheresis, PBMCs were isolated using Ficoll-Histopaque density gradient centrifugation and then cryopreserved in the vapor phase of liquid nitrogen.

Using the deep immunoSEQ assay, multiplex PCR amplified TCR CDR3 regions from genomic DNA. Genomic DNA extracted from each cell subset was distributed evenly over all wells of several immunoSEQ 96-well plates, and each plate served as one replicate. For unsorted PBMC, 250 to 300 ng genomic DNA, equal to roughly 32,000 T cell genomes, was loaded into each replicate PCR. Ten immunoSEQ deep assay plates were used to sequence unsorted PBMC genomic DNA. Purified libraries were quantified with a Qubit 3.0 fluorometer, sized on a Bioanalyzer 2100, and re-quantified with the KAPA Library Quantification kit. Every immunoSEQ 96-well plate was sequenced on a separate single-read 150-cycle Illumina NextSeq 550 flow cell. The authors' analysis ran thus. Because the immunoSEQ output held only junctional sequences and lacked quality scores, the filtering could not match the filtering applied to full-length reads. Sequences were annotated with PyIR, a Python wrapper for IgBLAST v1.9, and V/J genes and CDR3 were assigned using IMGT germline references. Any read was removed if the V/J assignment was weak (E-value above 1e-6), the CDR3 was missing, or the read contained stop codons, out-of-frame junctions, or ambiguous translated residues. V3J clonotypes were defined as sequences sharing an identical inferred V gene, J gene, and CDR3 amino acid sequence. Percentage overlap between repertoires was calculated by dividing the number of shared unique clonotypes by the size of the smaller repertoire. Richness of each repertoire was evaluated using RTK rarefaction, the Chao1 estimator, and Recon v2.1 estimates of unobserved clonotypes. The clones in this table, taken by TCRdb from immuneACCESS, are in-frame only. Not every clone is retained; where verified, under half of the shortfall comes from an unresolved V gene, and the cause of the rest is unknown. D and trimming were read from the DNA, whereas the V and J calls and clone size are those reported in that table. The table for this sample lists 500,000 to 650,000 clones; around 78% of them were counted only once. More than 10% of the sample is in the top ten clones.

This receptor was identified in a woman between 40 and 50 years old in good health. Some clones in this sample may be carry-over from other donors' samples. The V and J segments used are TRBV5-1 and TRBJ2-2; 11 bases in the junction line up with TRBD2. The sequencing input was PBMCs. The CDR3 sequence is CASRLAGDYTGELFF. The bases read TGCGCCAGCAGACTAGCGGGAGATTACACCGGGGAGCTGTTTTTT.